The 22 T cell receptor beta chains below all came from one sample that was sequenced in a study of cytomegalovirus exposure and HLA in healthy donors. 13 Jbeta primers and 60 Vbeta primers were used for the PCR. Only in-frame clones appear in the TCRdb table, and some are missing; sequencing was by immunoSEQ multiplex PCR. In the table there are fewer than 150,000 clones, over 60% of which are singletons. Sequenced input: PBMCs. The receptors derive from a man aged 35 to 55 in good health and CMV-seronegative.

The chain is built from TRBV4-1 and TRBJ2-5; 9 bases align to TRBD1. CDR1 is MGHRA and CDR2 is YSYEKL in the germline V gene. V was pared by 4 bases and J by 4 bases, with 4 bases of the junction left unmatched. The CDR3 is made up of 14 amino acids. For the CDR3, the DNA is TGCGCCAGCAGCCCCGGACAGGGGTTAGAGACCCAGTACTTC. It codes for CASSPGQGLETQYF.

The chain joins TRBV30 to TRBJ1-3; maybe TRBD1 (6 bases). V was trimmed by 5 bases and J by 2 bases, leaving 19 bases between them. This CDR3 spans 16 amino acids. From germline, CDR1 is GTSNPN and CDR2 SVGIG (reference sequence). The CDR3 loop reads CAWGALDSNPGNTIYF. Here the CDR3 DNA reads TGTGCCTGGGGAGCCCTGGACAGCAACCCTGGAAACACCATATATTTT.

The chain uses TRBV4-3 and TRBJ2-3; a possible D gene is TRBD1 (6 bases). CDR1 is LGHNA and CDR2 is YSLEER in the germline V gene. The CDR3 is 14 amino acids. V lost 4 bases and J lost 4, with 12 bases in between. The CDR3 nucleotides read TGCGCCAGCAGCCGACAGGTTGGGGCAGATACGCAGTATTTT. It encodes CASSRQVGADTQYF.

The chain recombines TRBV7-2 with TRBJ2-7, with 9 bases lining up with TRBD1. The CDR3 has 14 residues. V shed 9 bases and J 6 bases; nucleotides not matched to a gene: 12. Germline CDR1 is SGHTA and CDR2 is FQGNSA. Here the CDR3 reads CARRYRDRVGEQYF. The CDR3 coding sequence is TGTGCCAGGAGATACCGGGACAGGGTTGGCGAGCAGTACTTC.

The chain links TRBV28 to TRBJ2-3; 7 bases are shared with TRBD2. Trimming took 6 bases from V and 6 from J; bases not matched to a gene: 9. Germline-derived CDR1 and CDR2 are MDHEN and SYDVKM. The CDR3 has 14 amino acids. DNA of the CDR3: TGTGCCAGCAGGGGGGGAGGGGCAACGGATACGCAGTATTTT. Protein: CASRGGGATDTQYF. The full variable domain, its missing parts supplied by reference TRBV28 and TRBJ2-3, is DVKVTQSSRYLVKRTGEKVFLECVQDMDHENMFWYRQDPGLGLRLIYFSYDVKMKEKGDIPEGYSVSREKKERFSLILESASTNQTSMYLCASRGGGATDTQYFGPGTRLTVL.

V gene TRBV9 combines with J gene TRBJ2-3; TRBD1 matches 11 bases. After removal of 2 bases from V and 4 bases from J, the junction contained 3 bases not matched to a gene. The CDR3 runs to 15 residues. Germline-derived CDR1 and CDR2 are SGDLS and YYNGEE. CDR3 protein: CASSVEDRGPDTQYF. In DNA form, the CDR3 reads TGTGCCAGCAGCGTGGAGGACAGGGGGCCAGATACGCAGTATTTT.

The chain combines TRBV14 with TRBJ2-5; 7 bases match TRBD2. This CDR3 is built from 13 residues. From germline, CDR1 is SGHDN and CDR2 FVKESK. V was pared by 4 bases and J by 2 bases, with 1 base of the junction left unmatched. The CDR3 DNA follows: TGTGCCAGCAGCCCTAGCGGACAAGAGACCCAGTACTTC. It is translated as CASSPSGQETQYF.

V gene TRBV7-9 combines with J gene TRBJ2-7; 9 nucleotides agree with TRBD2. The germline V gene encodes CDR1 SEHNR and CDR2 FQNEAQ (reference sequence). After removal of 4 bases from V and 1 base from J, the junction contained 8 bases not matched to a gene. The CDR3 sequence is 16 residues long. Here the CDR3 DNA reads TGTGCCAGCAGCTCCTCGACTAGCGGAGGTTCCTACGAGCAGTACTTC. Translating gives CASSSSTSGGSYEQYF.

The CDR3 here is CASSRTSAEQYF. The CDR3 DNA sequence: TGTGCCAGCAGCCGGACTAGCGCCGAGCAGTACTTC. This chain connects TRBV6-5 to TRBJ2-7; 9 bases align to TRBD2. Losses at the gene ends were 6 bases for V and 6 bases for J; bases not matched to a gene: 3. CDR1 is MNHEY and CDR2 is SVGAGI in the germline V gene. The CDR3 runs to 12 residues.

The chain recombines TRBV10-1 with TRBJ2-1, with TRBD2 matching over 15 bases. Losses at the gene ends were 0 bases for V and 2 bases for J; bases not matched to a gene: 5. The CDR3 runs 19 residues. Germline-derived CDR1 and CDR2 are WNHNN and SYGVQD (reference sequence). The CDR3 DNA sequence: TGCGCCAGCAGTGAGTCGGGGACTAGCGGGAGGCCACCCTACAATGAGCAGTTCTTC. It yields the protein CASSESGTSGRPPYNEQFF.

This chain joins TRBV27 and TRBJ2-2, with D perhaps matching TRBD1 (5 bases). The germline gives CDR1 MNHEY, CDR2 SMNVEV (reference sequence). Trimming took off 1 base at V and 9 bases at J, with 9 bases between the two ends. This CDR3 region has 13 residues. The CDR3 region is CASSLWGARELFF. The CDR3 DNA reads as TGTGCCAGCAGTTTATGGGGCGCCCGGGAGCTGTTTTTT.

The chain has TRBV4-2 and TRBJ1-1; no definite D call. This CDR3 has 16 amino acids. V lost 2 bases and J lost 0, with 13 bases in between. The germline CDR1 and CDR2 sequences are LGHNA and YNFKEQ. The CDR3 is CASSQPRGTMNTEAFF. CDR3 sequence (DNA): TGTGCCAGCAGCCAACCCCGGGGAACCATGAACACTGAAGCTTTCTTT.

The chain combines TRBV19 with TRBJ2-2, with 14 bases matching TRBD2. Looked up from germline, CDR1 is LNHDA and CDR2 is SQIVND (reference sequence). CDR3 length equals 17 residues. With V trimmed by 8 bases and J by 4 bases, 9 bases remained unmatched. Here the CDR3 DNA reads TGTGCCAGTTTTTCCGGACTAGCGGGAGGAGGCACCGGGGAGCTGTTTTTT. Its protein is CASFSGLAGGGTGELFF. Combining the CDR3 with reference TRBV19 and TRBJ2-2 gives the whole variable domain DGGITQSPKYLFRKEGQNVTLSCEQNLNHDAMYWYRQDPGQGLRLIYYSQIVNDFQKGDIAEGYSVSREKKESFPLTVTSAQKNPTAFYLCASFSGLAGGGTGELFFGEGSRLTVL.

V is TRBV28 and J is TRBJ2-7, with unresolved D. V was pared by 1 base and J by 6 bases, with 7 bases between. Germline lookup yields CDR1 MDHEN and CDR2 SYDVKM. There are 12 residues in the CDR3. CDR3 loop: CASSLSLREQYF. CDR3 in DNA: TGTGCCAGCAGTTTATCTCTGCGCGAGCAGTACTTC.

The chain has TRBV18 and TRBJ2-5; unclear D gene. CDR3 length: 14 residues. The V gene's germline CDR1 is KGHSH and CDR2 LQKENI. Trimming took 1 base from V and 3 from J, leaving 9 bases between them. The CDR3: CASSPLEFEETQYF. In nucleotides, the CDR3 is TGTGCCAGCTCACCACTGGAGTTTGAAGAGACCCAGTACTTC.

J is TRBJ1-4 and V is TRBV4-3; TRBD1 agrees at 7 bases. Germline-derived CDR1 and CDR2 are LGHNA and YSLEER. V was pared by 3 bases and J by 7 bases, with 5 bases of the junction left unmatched. The CDR3 spans 14 residues. The CDR3 coding sequence is TGCGCCAGCAGCCAGGCTGGGACAGTTGAAAAACTGTTTTTT. It translates to CASSQAGTVEKLFF.

V is TRBV30 and J is TRBJ1-1, with D possibly being TRBD1 (5 bases). There are 11 residues in the CDR3. Germline V gene sequence: CDR1 GTSNPN, CDR2 SVGIG (reference sequence). Trimming removed 4 bases from V and 5 bases from J, with 8 bases in between. The CDR3 nucleotides are TGTGCCTGGACAGGGTTAACTGAAGCTTTCTTT. As protein: CAWTGLTEAFF.

Turning to this clone: Other nucleotide sequences in the sample specify the same CDR3. The chain couples TRBV27 to TRBJ2-7, with a possible D match to TRBD1 (5 bases). Trimming took 2 bases from V and 2 from J, leaving 7 bases between them. This CDR3 region has 13 residues. Germline V gene lookup returns CDR1 MNHEY and CDR2 SMNVEV (reference sequence). The DNA for the CDR3 is TGTGCCAGCAGTTTACAGGGTACCTACGAGCAGTACTTC. Its translation is CASSLQGTYEQYF.

The V and J genes are TRBV4-3 and TRBJ1-4, with a possible D match to TRBD1 (6 bases). This CDR3 comprises 18 residues. Germline CDR1 and CDR2: LGHNA and YSLEER. Trimming removed 2 bases at V and 7 bases at J, with 23 bases between. The CDR3 bases are TGCGCCAGCAGCCAACCCGGGGGGGCTTGGGGATTTACTGAAAAACTGTTTTTT. Encoded protein: CASSQPGGAWGFTEKLFF.

CDR3 bases: TGTGCCACGTCTCCTAAAATCTATGGCCAGGGAGATACGCAGTATTTT. Encoded protein: CATSPKIYGQGDTQYF. The rearrangement joins TRBV10-3 to TRBJ2-3; possible D gene TRBD1, 5 bases. CDR1 ENHRY and CDR2 SYGVKD come from the germline V gene. Trimming stripped 10 bases from V and 5 bases from J, with 25 bases between. The CDR3 is 16 amino acids.

The V and J genes are TRBV6-5 and TRBJ1-2; 7 bases fit TRBD1. This CDR3 spans 13 amino acids. Germline-derived CDR1 and CDR2 are MNHEY and SVGAGI. The V segment lost 6 bases and the J segment 2 bases; nucleotides outside the gene matches: 3. DNA for the CDR3: TGTGCCAGCAGGAAGACAGGGAACTATGGCTACACCTTC. Amino acids: CASRKTGNYGYTF.

Remarks on this clone: The sample has other DNA sequences that encode this CDR3 too. The chain recombines TRBV6-1 with TRBJ2-7, with a possible D match to TRBD1 (6 bases). With 6 bases removed from V and 5 bases from J, the gap between germline ends came to 14 bases. This CDR3 has 13 amino acids. CDR1 MNHNS and CDR2 SASEGT come from the germline V gene. In DNA, the CDR3 is TGTGCCAGCAGCCTACAGGGAGCCCACGAGCAGTACTTC. Translation: CASSLQGAHEQYF.